The sequence of this T cell receptor beta chain was determined in a study of control samples from healthy donors and cancer patients. From germline, CDR1 is MNHNS and CDR2 SASEGT. V lost 3 bases to trimming and J lost 0 bases, with 14 bases between them. The CDR3 is 16 amino acids. Data came from immunoSEQ multiplex PCR; TCRdb stores just in-frame clones and leaves some out. There are over 150,000 clones in the sample; around 94% occur only once, and 13% to 15% lies in the top ten. The receptor was isolated from a man in his sixties with colorectal cancer. The chain couples TRBV6-1 to TRBJ1-2; D may be TRBD1 (5 bases). The sample consisted of PBMCs. CDR3 residues: CASSDRALPANYGYTF. In DNA, the CDR3 is TGTGCCAGCAGTGACAGGGCCCTGCCGGCTAACTATGGCTACACCTTC.